This TCR beta chain was recorded in a study of radiation and T cells in renal cell carcinoma. Study-level points and caveats: From baseline, blood top tumor clonotypes peaked at 2 weeks post-radiation. Dominant CDR3 motifs occupied more repertoire in irradiated than control tumors. No pretreatment tumor biopsies were available for baseline clonotypes.

The treatment: 15 Gy SBRT to primary tumor, nephrectomy 4 weeks later. Nephrectomy followed 15 Gy stereotactic body radiation by 4 weeks. This clone was counted once. Its antigen is not known. The repertoire was sequenced with immunoSEQ multiplex PCR; TCRdb's copy has only in-frame clones and lacks some. The sample gives about 9,600 clones, 63% of which show up once; 16% is in the top ten. CDR3 length: 13 amino acids. The V gene's germline CDR1 is SGHTA and CDR2 FQGNSA. The ends were cut back, 1 base at V and 4 bases at J, with 4 bases in the middle. This specimen was tumor tissue, taken from a patient whose treatment included radiotherapy and nephrectomy. J is TRBJ2-2 and V is TRBV7-2; the D is unclear. This TCR derives from a woman aged 50 to 60 with renal cell carcinoma. This CDR3 is CASSLEFTGELFF. DNA for the CDR3: TGTGCCAGCAGCTTAGAATTCACCGGGGAGCTGTTTTTT.